The rows below give T cell receptor beta chains drawn from one sample of a study of blood T cell repertoires in COVID-19. Profiling relied on immunoSEQ multiplex PCR, and the TCRdb table lists in-frame clones only, not all of them. The sample has 270,000 or so clones, around 82% seen once. The sequenced sample was peripheral blood. The receptors were gathered from a woman between 18 and 30 years old with acute or convalescent COVID-19. The CDR3 runs from the conserved cysteine through the conserved F or W. D genes are given only for firm matches. Size values are once, few and many counts, or a class for expanded clones, and some rows have none.

>TRBJ1-6|-|-|TRBV6-2/TRBV6-3
CASSSTTGSYNSPLHF
TGTGCCAGCAGTTCGACAACAGGGTCCTATAATTCACCCCTCCACTTT
>TRBJ1-6|-|-|TRBV18
CASSPSGGNNSPLHF
TGTGCCAGCTCACCATCAGGAGGAAATAATTCACCCCTCCACTTT
>TRBJ2-6|-|-|TRBV18
CASSPTQSSGANVLTF
TGTGCCAGCTCACCAACACAAAGCTCTGGGGCCAACGTCCTGACTTTC
>TRBJ2-5|TRBD1|-|TRBV7-2
CASSLDGRDRETQYF
TGTGCCAGCAGCTTAGACGGCCGGGACAGGGAGACCCAGTACTTC
>TRBJ2-7|-|-|TRBV7-9
CASSSRDSYEQYF
TGTGCCAGCAGCTCCCGGGACTCCTACGAGCAGTACTTC
>TRBJ2-2|TRBD2|-|TRBV7-3
CASSYRGRLAGSLTGELFF
TGTGCCAGCAGCTACAGGGGTAGACTAGCGGGTTCGCTCACCGGGGAGCTGTTTTTT
>TRBJ2-3|TRBD2|-|TRBV6-4
CASSDSSGRPDTQYF
TGTGCCAGCAGTGACTCGAGCGGGAGGCCAGATACGCAGTATTTT
>TRBJ2-7|-|-|TRBV2
CASSERRTGEQYF
TGTGCCAGCAGTGAACGGAGGACGGGGGAGCAGTACTTC
>TRBJ1-4|TRBD1|-|TRBV28
CASRGGTGGADEKLFF
TGTGCCAGCAGGGGAGGGACAGGGGGCGCGGATGAAAAACTGTTTTTT
>TRBJ1-6|-|-|TRBV5-4
CASRMSGLLREGNSPLHF
TGTGCCAGCAGGATGTCGGGACTCCTGAGGGAGGGCAATTCACCCCTCCACTTT
>TRBJ2-7|TRBD2|-|TRBV9
CASSLGLAESSYEQYF
TGTGCCAGCAGCCTGGGACTAGCGGAAAGCTCCTACGAGCAGTACTTC
>TRBJ2-7|TRBD2|-|TRBV6-5
CASSYSASGSYEQYF
TGTGCCAGCAGTTACTCGGCTAGCGGGAGCTACGAGCAGTACTTC
>TRBJ1-2|-|-|TRBV6-6
CASSSPGEYGYTF
TGTGCCAGCAGTTCCCCAGGGGAGTATGGCTACACCTTC
>TRBJ2-1|TRBD2|few|TRBV12-3/TRBV12-4
CASSPAGRNEQFF
TGTGCCAGCAGCCCAGCGGGGAGAAATGAGCAGTTCTTC
>TRBJ2-3|TRBD2|-|TRBV4-3
CASSQYPGTSGGTQYF
TGCGCCAGCAGCCAATATCCAGGGACTAGCGGGGGTACGCAGTATTTT
>TRBJ2-2|-|-|TRBV3-1/TRBV3-2
CASSPRGYTGELFF
TGTGCCAGCAGCCCCCGGGGGTACACCGGGGAGCTGTTTTTT
>TRBJ1-5|-|-|TRBV27
CASSLSWGGDQPQHF
TGTGCCAGCAGTTTATCGTGGGGGGGTGATCAGCCCCAGCATTTT